The subject of this entry is one T cell receptor beta chain. Its antigen remains unidentified. The record originates from a study of identical twins. Broader study findings: Within cord blood, abundant beta clonotypes carried fewer insertions, but memory repertoires showed no such trend.

TCRdb fed the 5' RACE reads into MiXCR, producing one record per CDR3 protein. Among about 900,000 distinct CDR3 sequences, roughly an eighth were seen once, and the ten largest hold 1.5% to 2%. The ends were cut back, 3 bases at V and 4 bases at J, with 10 bases in the middle. The CDR3 contains 14 residues. The sample was also linked to a second study, of yellow fever vaccine responses in identical twins.

The clonotype was recovered from a woman younger than 35 in good health. Sequences were obtained from PBMCs. The chain has TRBV12-3 or TRBV12-4 and TRBJ2-1; no firm D call. In DNA form, the CDR3 reads TGTGCCAGCAGTTTCAGTCCGTTGTACAATGAGCAGTTCTTC. Protein: CASSFSPLYNEQFF.